This TCR beta chain was documented in a study of blood T cell repertoires in COVID-19. In the study overall: COVID-19 samples collected from the United States, Italy and Spain covered acute and convalescent phases. Sources were T cells, B-cell-depleted T cells, or PBMCs; the material itself was cDNA or gDNA.

This clone was recorded many times. Original methodology: Cell counts per sample came from amplifying reference gene primers. Method: immunoSEQ multiplex PCR; TCRdb's copy keeps in-frame clones and lacks some. V, J and clone size derive from that table, while D and trimming were established from the DNA sequence. Of around 300,000 clones in the sample, around 87% were seen once. This CDR3 has 15 amino acids. CDR1 and CDR2 from the germline V gene are SNHLY and FYNNEI. The V gene end was trimmed by 2 bases and the J gene end by 5 bases; junction bases not matched to a gene: 2. The chain is built from TRBV2 and TRBJ2-2; 10 bases align to TRBD2. Sequencing was carried out using peripheral blood. The origin of this receptor is a middle-aged man with active or convalescent COVID-19. The DNA for the CDR3 is TGTGCCAGCAGTGAACTAGCGGGAGAAACCGGGGAGCTGTTTTTT. Protein: CASSELAGETGELFF.